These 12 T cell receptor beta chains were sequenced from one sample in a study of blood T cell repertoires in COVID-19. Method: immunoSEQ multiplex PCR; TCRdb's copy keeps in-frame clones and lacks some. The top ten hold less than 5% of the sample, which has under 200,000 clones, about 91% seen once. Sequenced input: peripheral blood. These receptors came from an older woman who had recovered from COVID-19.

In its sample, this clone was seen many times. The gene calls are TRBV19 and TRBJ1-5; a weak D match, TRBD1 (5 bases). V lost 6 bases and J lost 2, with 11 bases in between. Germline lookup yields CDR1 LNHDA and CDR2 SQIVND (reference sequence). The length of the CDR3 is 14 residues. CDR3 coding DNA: TGTGCCAGTAGACCCGGGGGAGGCAATCAGCCCCAGCATTTT. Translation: CASRPGGGNQPQHF.

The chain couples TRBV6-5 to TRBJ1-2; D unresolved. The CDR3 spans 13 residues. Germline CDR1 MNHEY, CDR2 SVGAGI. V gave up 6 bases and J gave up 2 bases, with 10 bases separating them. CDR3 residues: CASRFGENYGYTF. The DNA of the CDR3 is TGTGCCAGCAGGTTCGGAGAAAACTATGGCTACACCTTC.

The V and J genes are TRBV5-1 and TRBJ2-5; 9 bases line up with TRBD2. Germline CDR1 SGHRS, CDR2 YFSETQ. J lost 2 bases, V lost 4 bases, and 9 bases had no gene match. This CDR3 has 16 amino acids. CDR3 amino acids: CASSINSGGAQETQYF. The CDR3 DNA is TGCGCCAGCAGCATAAATAGCGGGGGTGCTCAAGAGACCCAGTACTTC.

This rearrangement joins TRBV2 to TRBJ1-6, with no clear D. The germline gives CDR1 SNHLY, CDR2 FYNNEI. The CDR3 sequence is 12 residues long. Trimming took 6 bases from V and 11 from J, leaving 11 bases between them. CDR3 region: CASSLWATPLHF. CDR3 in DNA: TGTGCCAGCAGCCTTTGGGCGACACCCCTCCACTTT. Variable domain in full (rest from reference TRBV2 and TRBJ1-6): EPEVTQTPSHQVTQMGQEVILRCVPISNHLYFYWYRQILGQKVEFLVSFYNNEISEKSEIFDDQFSVERPDGSNFTLKIRSTKLEDSAMYFCASSLWATPLHFGNGTRLTVT.

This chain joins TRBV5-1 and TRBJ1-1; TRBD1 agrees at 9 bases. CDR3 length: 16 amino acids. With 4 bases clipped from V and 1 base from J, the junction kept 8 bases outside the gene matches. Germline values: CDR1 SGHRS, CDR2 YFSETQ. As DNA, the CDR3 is TGCGCCAGCAGCAAGGGACAGGGAGAGGGGAACACTGAAGCTTTCTTT. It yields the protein CASSKGQGEGNTEAFF.

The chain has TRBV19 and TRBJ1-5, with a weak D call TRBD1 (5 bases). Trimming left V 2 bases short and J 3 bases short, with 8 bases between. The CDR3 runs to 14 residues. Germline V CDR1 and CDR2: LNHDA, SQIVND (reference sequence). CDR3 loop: CASSITGYNQPQHF. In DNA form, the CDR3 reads TGTGCCAGTAGTATAACAGGTTACAATCAGCCCCAGCATTTT.

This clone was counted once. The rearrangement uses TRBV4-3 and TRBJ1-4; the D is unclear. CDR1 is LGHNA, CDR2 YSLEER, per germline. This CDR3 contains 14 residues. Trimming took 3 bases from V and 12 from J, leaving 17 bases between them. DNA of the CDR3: TGCGCCAGCAGCCAGGGTCCACTTACGGGAGAACTGTTTTTT. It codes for CASSQGPLTGELFF.

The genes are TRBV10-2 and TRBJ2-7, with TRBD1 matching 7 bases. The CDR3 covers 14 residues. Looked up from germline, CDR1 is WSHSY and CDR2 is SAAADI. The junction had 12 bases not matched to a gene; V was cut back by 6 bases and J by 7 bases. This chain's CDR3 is CASRFPGTADEQYF. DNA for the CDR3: TGCGCCAGCAGGTTTCCCGGGACAGCTGATGAGCAGTACTTC.

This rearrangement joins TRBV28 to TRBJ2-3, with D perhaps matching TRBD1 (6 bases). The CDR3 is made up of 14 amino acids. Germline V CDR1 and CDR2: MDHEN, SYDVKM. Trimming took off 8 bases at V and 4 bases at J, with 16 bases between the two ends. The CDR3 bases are TGTGCCAGCCTAACAGGGTTTCGCGCAGATACGCAGTATTTT. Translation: CASLTGFRADTQYF.

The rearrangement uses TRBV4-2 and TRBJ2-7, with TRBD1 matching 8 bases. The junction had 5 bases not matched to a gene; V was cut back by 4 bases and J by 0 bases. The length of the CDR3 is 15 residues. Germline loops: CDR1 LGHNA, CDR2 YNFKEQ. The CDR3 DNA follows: TGTGCCAGCAGCCCCAGGACAGGGTCCTCCTACGAGCAGTACTTC. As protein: CASSPRTGSSYEQYF.

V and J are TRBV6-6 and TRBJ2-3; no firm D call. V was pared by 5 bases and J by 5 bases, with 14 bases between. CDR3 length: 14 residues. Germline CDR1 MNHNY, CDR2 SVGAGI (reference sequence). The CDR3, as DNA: TGTGCCAGCAGTCATCCGGTTGCCGGAGATACGCAGTATTTT. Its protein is CASSHPVAGDTQYF.

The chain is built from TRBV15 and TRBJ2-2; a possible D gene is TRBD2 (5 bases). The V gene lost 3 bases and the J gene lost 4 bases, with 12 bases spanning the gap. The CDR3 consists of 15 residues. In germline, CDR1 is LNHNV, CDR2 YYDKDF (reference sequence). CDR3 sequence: CATSSSGSSTGELFF. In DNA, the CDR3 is TGTGCCACCAGCAGTTCGGGGTCGAGCACCGGGGAGCTGTTTTTT.